This entry is about one T cell receptor beta chain. The record originates from a study of blood T cell repertoires in COVID-19. Study in general: From the United States, Italy and Spain came samples of acute and convalescent COVID-19.

The CDR3 covers 16 residues. J gave up 0 bases and V 5 bases, and 8 bases lay outside the gene matches. Germline V gene lookup returns CDR1 PRHDT and CDR2 FYEKMQ (reference sequence). TCRdb keeps only in-frame clones here, not all; method: immunoSEQ multiplex PCR. The sample records 93,000 or so clones, 70% to 90% being singletons. This TCR was sampled from a human donor in a cohort sampled during active COVID-19. This chain links TRBV13 with TRBJ2-3, with TRBD1 identical over 7 bases. The sample was peripheral blood. This CDR3 reads CASSLGQELSTDTQYF. CDR3 DNA: TGTGCCAGCAGCCTCGGACAGGAGCTTAGCACAGATACGCAGTATTTT.